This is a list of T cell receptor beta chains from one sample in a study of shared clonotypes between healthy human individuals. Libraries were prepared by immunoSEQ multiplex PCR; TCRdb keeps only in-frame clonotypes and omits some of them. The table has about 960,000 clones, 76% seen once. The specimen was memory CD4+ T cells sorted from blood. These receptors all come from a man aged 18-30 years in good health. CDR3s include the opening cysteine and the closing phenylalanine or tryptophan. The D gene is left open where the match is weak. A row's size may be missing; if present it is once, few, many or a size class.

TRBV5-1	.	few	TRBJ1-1	CASIGRTEAFF	TGCGCCAGCATAGGGAGGACTGAAGCTTTCTTT
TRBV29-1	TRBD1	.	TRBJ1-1	CSVAQGAEAFF	TGCAGCGTTGCACAGGGGGCTGAAGCTTTCTTT
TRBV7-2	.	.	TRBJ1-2	CASSLAATSLGGYTF	TGTGCCAGCAGCTTAGCGGCGACCAGCCTTGGTGGCTACACCTTC
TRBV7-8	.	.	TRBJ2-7	CASSLVRGEQYF	TGTGCCAGCAGCTTAGTTCGGGGCGAGCAGTACTTC
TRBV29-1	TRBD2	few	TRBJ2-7	CSVATSGSIEQYF	TGCAGCGTCGCAACTAGCGGGTCGATCGAGCAGTACTTC
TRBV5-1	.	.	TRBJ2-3	CASSPGADTQYF	TGCGCCAGCAGCCCGGGGGCAGATACGCAGTATTTT
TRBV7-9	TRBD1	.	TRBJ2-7	CASSFRDRSSYEQYF	TGTGCCAGCAGCTTCCGGGACAGGAGCTCCTACGAGCAGTACTTC
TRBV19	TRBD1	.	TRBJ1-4	CASRGSGTGNEKLFF	TGTGCCAGTCGTGGAAGCGGGACAGGGAATGAAAAACTGTTTTTT
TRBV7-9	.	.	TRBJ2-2	CASSREGTTGELFF	TGTGCCAGCAGCCGAGAGGGGACCACCGGGGAGCTGTTTTTT
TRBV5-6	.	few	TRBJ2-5	CASRGGQQETQYF	TGTGCCAGCAGGGGAGGACAGCAAGAGACCCAGTACTTC
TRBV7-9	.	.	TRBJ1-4	CASSLDQGLTNEKLFF	TGTGCCAGCAGCTTAGACCAGGGACTTACTAATGAAAAACTGTTTTTT
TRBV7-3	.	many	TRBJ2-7	CASSLGSNSAKYF	TGTGCCAGCAGCTTAGGGTCCAACAGCGCGAAGTACTTC
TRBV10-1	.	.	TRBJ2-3	CASREGGHTDTQYF	TGCGCCAGCAGAGAGGGAGGACACACAGATACGCAGTATTTT
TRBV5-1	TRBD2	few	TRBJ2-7	CASSTGLAAEQYF	TGCGCCAGCAGCACGGGACTAGCCGCCGAGCAGTACTTC
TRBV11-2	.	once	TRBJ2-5	CASSPTRGAPSKETQYF	TGTGCCAGCAGCCCGACTCGGGGGGCGCCGAGTAAAGAGACCCAGTACTTC
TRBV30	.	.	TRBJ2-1	CAWIRGGVPGAHNEQFF	TGTGCCTGGATTAGGGGCGGGGTGCCAGGGGCCCACAATGAGCAGTTCTTC
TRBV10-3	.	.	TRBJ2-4	CAISESGGWGSIQYF	TGTGCCATCAGTGAGTCGGGGGGCTGGGGAAGCATTCAGTACTTC
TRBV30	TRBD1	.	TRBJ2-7	CAWSVPRQGTYEQYF	TGTGCCTGGAGTGTACCCAGACAGGGCACCTACGAGCAGTACTTC
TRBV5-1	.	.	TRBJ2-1	CASSRGQQGEQFF	TGCGCCAGCAGCCGGGGCCAGCAAGGGGAGCAGTTCTTC
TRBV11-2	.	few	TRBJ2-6	CASSSLRDGTTGANVLTF	TGTGCCAGCAGCTCGCTCCGGGACGGAACGACTGGGGCCAACGTCCTGACTTTC
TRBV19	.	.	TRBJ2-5	CASSPGMTLRGETQYF	TGTGCCAGTTCACCCGGTATGACCCTGAGGGGAGAGACCCAGTACTTC
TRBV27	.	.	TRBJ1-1	CASSLSTGLNTEAFF	TGTGCCAGCAGTTTATCGACGGGACTGAACACTGAAGCTTTCTTT
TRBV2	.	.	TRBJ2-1	CASSSGRFTSYNEQFF	TGTGCCAGCAGTAGTGGAAGGTTCACCTCCTACAATGAGCAGTTCTTC
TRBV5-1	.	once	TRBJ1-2	CASSLRGEVYTF	TGCGCCAGCAGCTTGAGAGGAGAGGTCTACACCTTC
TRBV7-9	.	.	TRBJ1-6	CASSLATDHSPLHF	TGTGCCAGCAGCTTAGCGACGGACCATTCACCCCTCCACTTT
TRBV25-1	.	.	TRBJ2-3	CASSVSSGSDTQYF	TGTGCCAGCAGTGTATCCAGTGGATCAGATACGCAGTATTTT
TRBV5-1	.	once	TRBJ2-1	CASSLPGTGINNEQFF	TGCGCCAGCAGCTTGCCCGGGACGGGGATAAACAATGAGCAGTTCTTC
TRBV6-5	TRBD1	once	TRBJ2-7	CASRTTGTSYEQYF	TGTGCCAGCAGAACGACAGGGACCTCCTACGAGCAGTACTTC
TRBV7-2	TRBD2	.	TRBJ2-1	CASSPGGGYNEQFF	TGTGCCAGCAGCCCCGGGGGGGGATACAATGAGCAGTTCTTC
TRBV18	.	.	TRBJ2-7	CASSPPSAQARSYEQYF	TGTGCCAGCTCACCACCGAGTGCGCAGGCCCGATCCTACGAGCAGTACTTC
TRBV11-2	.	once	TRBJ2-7	CASSVGRRYEQYF	TGTGCCAGCAGCGTGGGACGGCGATACGAGCAGTACTTC
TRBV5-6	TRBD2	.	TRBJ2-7	CASSFRTSGATYEQYF	TGTGCCAGCAGCTTTAGGACTAGCGGGGCCACCTACGAGCAGTACTTC
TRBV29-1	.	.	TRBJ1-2	CSVESEGGNYGYTF	TGCAGCGTTGAATCGGAAGGAGGCAACTATGGCTACACCTTC
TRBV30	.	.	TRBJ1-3	CAEGGSGNTIYF	TGTGCCGAGGGGGGCTCTGGAAACACCATATATTTT
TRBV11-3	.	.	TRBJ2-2	CASSATTGREDTGELFF	TGTGCCAGCAGCGCTACAACAGGGCGGGAAGACACCGGGGAGCTGTTTTTT
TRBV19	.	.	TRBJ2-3	CATTSMGDTQYF	TGTGCCACAACGTCGATGGGAGATACGCAGTATTTT
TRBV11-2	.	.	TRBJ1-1	CASSLFQNTEAFF	TGTGCCAGCAGCTTATTTCAGAACACTGAAGCTTTCTTT
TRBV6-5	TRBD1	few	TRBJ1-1	CASSFNSAGGEAFF	TGTGCCAGCAGCTTCAACTCGGCAGGGGGTGAAGCTTTCTTT
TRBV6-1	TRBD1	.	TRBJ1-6	CASSRQGEESPLHF	TGTGCCAGCAGTCGACAGGGAGAGGAATCACCCCTCCACTTT
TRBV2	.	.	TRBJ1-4	CASSEYSEKLFF	TGTGCCAGCAGTGAGTACAGTGAAAAACTGTTTTTT
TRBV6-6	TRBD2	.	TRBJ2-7	CASSSPTSGEQYF	TGTGCCAGCAGTTCCCCGACTAGCGGCGAGCAGTACTTC
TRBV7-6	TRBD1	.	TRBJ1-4	CASSLDFPRGRTNEKLFF	TGTGCCAGCAGCTTAGATTTTCCGAGGGGGCGAACTAATGAAAAACTGTTTTTT
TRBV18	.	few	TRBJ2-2	CASSPQGWGTGELFF	TGTGCCAGCTCACCACAGGGATGGGGTACCGGGGAGCTGTTTTTT
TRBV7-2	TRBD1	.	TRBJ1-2	CASSLNRGGGYTF	TGTGCCAGCAGCTTAAACAGGGGAGGGGGCTACACCTTC
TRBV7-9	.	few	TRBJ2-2	CASRRDLGTGELFF	TGTGCCAGCCGAAGAGACCTTGGGACCGGGGAGCTGTTTTTT
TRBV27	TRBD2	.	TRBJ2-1	CASSSNSGLADEQFF	TGTGCCAGCAGTTCTAACTCCGGACTAGCTGATGAGCAGTTCTTC
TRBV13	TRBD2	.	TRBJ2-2	CASSSPSGVDAGELFF	TGTGCCAGCAGCTCCCCTAGCGGGGTCGATGCCGGGGAGCTGTTTTTT
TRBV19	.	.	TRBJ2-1	CASKVQGDEQFF	TGTGCCAGTAAGGTCCAAGGCGATGAGCAGTTCTTC
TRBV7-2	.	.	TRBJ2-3	CASSLAVASTDTQYF	TGTGCCAGCAGCTTAGCGGTAGCGAGCACAGATACGCAGTATTTT
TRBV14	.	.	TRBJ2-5	CASSQGGIQETQYF	TGTGCCAGCAGCCAAGGAGGGATCCAAGAGACCCAGTACTTC
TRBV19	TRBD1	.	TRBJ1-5	CASSFRTGGGQPQHF	TGTGCCAGTAGTTTTCGGACAGGGGGAGGGCAGCCCCAGCATTTT
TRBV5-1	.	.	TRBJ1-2	CASSLLRDGYTF	TGCGCCAGCAGCTTGCTCAGGGACGGCTACACCTTC